The 31 T cell receptor beta chains reported below all come from one sample, sequenced in a study of tumor-infiltrating lymphocytes in primary liver carcinoma. TCR beta cDNA came from roughly 450 ng total RNA, primed with a constant-region primer. Slightly modified ARM-PCR, run as three nested multiplex PCR rounds, produced the TCR beta libraries. Two initial PCR rounds of roughly 10 cycles each paired TRBV1-TRBV30 forward primers with a C-beta reverse primer. One entry per CDR3 protein results from TCRdb running MiXCR on the multiplex PCR reads. There are some 120,000 distinct CDR3 sequences in the sample; around two thirds occur only once, and around 9.7% lies in the top ten. Total RNA and DNA came together from roughly 20-30 mg of bulk tissue without cell sorting. The sequenced material came from liver tumor tissue from sampling region 1. Subset noted: tumor region T1, superior pole. The receptor set was obtained from a woman aged 60-70 years with primary liver carcinoma and hepatitis B virus infection.

About this clonotype itself: With a much larger clone just one base away, this may be a read error. The chain combines TRBV6-5 with TRBJ1-5; D is undetermined. This CDR3 has 13 residues. Trimming left V 2 bases short and J 5 bases short, with 7 bases between. The germline CDR1 and CDR2 sequences are MNHEY and SVGAGI. The CDR3 spells CASSYGSDQPQHF. The CDR3 nucleotides read TGTGCCAGCAGTTACGGGAGTGATCAGCCCCAGCATTTT.

Concerning this clonotype itself: A much larger clonotype is one base distant, so this may be a read error. This chain links TRBV5-4 with TRBJ2-3, with TRBD2 matching 8 bases. The V gene end was trimmed by 10 bases and the J gene end by 5 bases; junction bases not matched to a gene: 15. The V gene's germline CDR1 is SGHNT and CDR2 YYREEE (reference sequence). The CDR3 is 15 amino acids. The DNA for the CDR3 is TGTGCCGCCCATTTTGGAGCGGGAGTTGGAGATACGCAGTATTTT. Encoded protein: CAAHFGAGVGDTQYF.

This clonotype showed up many times. The chain recombines TRBV5-4 with TRBJ1-2; D unresolved. Germline lookup yields CDR1 SGHNT and CDR2 YYREEE (reference sequence). Trimming took off 0 bases at V and 8 bases at J, with 11 bases between the two ends. The CDR3 extends over 13 amino acids. The CDR3 protein is CASSLERGGGYTF. CDR3 in DNA: TGTGCCAGCAGCTTGGAACGGGGAGGAGGCTACACCTTC.

This clonotype showed up just once. An end of the junction differs from the germline gene, which may be a read error. V gene TRBV30 combines with J gene TRBJ1-1; D gene unclear. Germline V gene lookup returns CDR1 GTSNPN and CDR2 SVGIG (reference sequence). The CDR3 is 13 residues long. DNA of the CDR3: TGTGCCTGGAGTGTACCGGTCAGTTCAGAAGCTCTCTTT. It codes for CAWSVPVSSEALF.

A note on this clonotype: At one end the junction does not follow the germline gene, possibly because of a read error. The chain links TRBV11-1 to TRBJ2-7; tentatively, D is TRBD2 (6 bases). The CDR3 consists of 14 residues. CDR1 and CDR2 from the germline V gene are SGHAT and FQDESV (reference sequence). This chain's CDR3 is CPSSASAMVYEQYF. In DNA, the CDR3 is TGTCCCAGCAGCGCTAGCGCGATGGTCTACGAGCAGTACTTC.

The chain carries TRBV15 and TRBJ1-2, with D perhaps TRBD1 (6 bases). The CDR3 is 15 residues long. Per the germline V gene, CDR1 is LNHNV and CDR2 is YYDKDF (reference sequence). The V end was cut by 0 bases, the J end by 4 bases, with 12 bases between. The CDR3 DNA reads as TGTGCCACCAGCAGAGAGGGGGCGCGGAGCTATGGCTACACCTTC. This codes for CATSREGARSYGYTF.

This chain links TRBV11-3 with TRBJ2-6; 8 bases fit TRBD1. The CDR3 has 17 residues. Germline V gene sequence: CDR1 SGHNT, CDR2 YENEEA. Trimming removed 6 bases from V and 4 bases from J; junction bases left unmatched: 11. CDR3 region: CASSPRTGTRGANVLTF. The CDR3 DNA is TGTGCCAGCAGTCCTCGGACAGGGACCAGAGGGGCCAACGTCCTGACTTTC.

In its sample, this clonotype was seen a few times. V is TRBV5-1 and J is TRBJ2-5, with D possibly matching TRBD2 (6 bases). There are 15 residues in the CDR3. In germline, CDR1 is SGHRS, CDR2 YFSETQ. With 4 bases removed from V and 2 bases from J, the gap between germline ends came to 15 bases. CDR3 bases: TGCGCCAGCAGCCCGGGAGAGGGCCGGCAAGAGACCCAGTACTTC. Translating gives CASSPGEGRQETQYF.

This clonotype was observed many times. The chain couples TRBV7-9 to TRBJ1-3; D is ambiguous. V lost 5 bases to trimming and J lost 2 bases, with 10 bases between them. This CDR3 comprises 14 residues. Germline V lookup: CDR1 SEHNR, CDR2 FQNEAQ (reference sequence). CDR3 sequence (DNA): TGTGCCAGCAGCCGCTCGGCAACTGGAAACACCATATATTTT. This codes for CASSRSATGNTIYF.

Comment on this clonotype: A much larger clone lies one base from this, so it may be a read error. The CDR3 ends on some other residue instead of the conserved phenylalanine or tryptophan, so this is likely a read error. V gene TRBV29-1 combines with J gene TRBJ2-1; D may be TRBD1 or TRBD2 (5 bases each). V was shortened by 4 bases and J by 9 bases, with 19 bases between the two germline ends. The CDR3 runs 14 residues. Germline CDR1 and CDR2: SQVTM and ANQGSEA. In DNA form, the CDR3 reads TGCAGCGTTGGAGGAATTGGGACGACATCTGAGCAGTTCGTC. Amino acid sequence: CSVGGIGTTSEQFV.

As to this clonotype: A much larger clone lies a single base off, so this may be a read error. CDR3 amino acids: CANSYMGHGYTF. The CDR3 region has the DNA TGTGCCAACAGTTATATGGGACATGGCTACACCTTC. This chain uses TRBV6-6 with TRBJ1-2; possible D gene TRBD1, 5 bases. The CDR3 runs 12 residues. Per germline, CDR1 MNHNY and CDR2 SVGAGI (reference sequence).

The chain employs TRBV18 and TRBJ2-1; TRBD1 matches at 12 bases. J lost 10 bases, V lost 5 bases, and 6 bases had no gene match. Germline V gives CDR1 KGHSH, CDR2 LQKENI. The CDR3 spans 14 residues. CDR3 region: CASSGTGGASEQFF. DNA for the CDR3: TGTGCCAGCTCAGGGACAGGGGGCGCGTCCGAGCAGTTCTTC. Using reference TRBV18 and TRBJ2-1 for the parts outside the CDR3, the full variable domain is NAGVMQNPRHLVRRRGQEARLRCSPMKGHSHVYWYRQLPEEGLKFMVYLQKENIIDESGMPKERFSAEFPKEGPSILRIQQVVRGDSAAYFCASSGTGGASEQFFGPGTRLTVL.

As concerns this clonotype: Germline and junction disagree at one end, which may indicate a read error. This chain uses TRBV11-3 with TRBJ2-3, with D perhaps matching TRBD1 (6 bases). This CDR3 contains 12 residues. CDR1 and CDR2 from the germline V gene are SGHNT and YENEEA. The CDR3 is CASSQWTDTQYF. Here the CDR3 DNA reads TGTGCCAGCAGCCAGTGGACAGATACACAGTATTTT.

The sample holds one count of this clonotype. A much larger clone lies a single base off, so this may be a read error. The chain couples TRBV28 to TRBJ2-3, with TRBD2 matching 7 bases. CDR1 MDHEN and CDR2 SYDVKM come from the germline V gene. The CDR3 length is 12 residues. The CDR3 sequence is CATQAGSDTLYF. The CDR3 nucleotides are TGTGCCACCCAAGCGGGGAGCGATACGCTGTATTTT. Full variable domain (outside the CDR3, taken from reference TRBV28 and TRBJ2-3): DVKVTQSSRYLVKRTGEKVFLECVQDMDHENMFWYRQDPGLGLRLIYFSYDVKMKEKGDIPEGYSVSREKKERFSLILESASTNQTSMYLCATQAGSDTLYFGPGTRLTVL.

As regards this clonotype: Since a much larger clone is just one base distant, this may be a read error. V is TRBV4-1 and J is TRBJ2-1, with a possible D match to TRBD2 (5 bases). V was trimmed by 2 bases and J by 7 bases, leaving 12 bases between them. CDR3 length: 14 amino acids. Germline-derived CDR1 and CDR2 are MGHRA and YSYEKL. The CDR3: CASSQLLGRNEQFF. Here the CDR3 DNA reads TGCGCCAGCAGCCAACTCCTTGGGAGAAATGAGCAGTTCTTC.

This clonotype was picked up many times. V gene TRBV29-1 combines with J gene TRBJ2-1, with 12 bases aligning to TRBD2. Trimming took 5 bases from V and 8 from J; bases not matched to a gene: 13. The CDR3 sequence is 16 residues long. CDR1 is SQVTM, CDR2 ANQGSEA, per germline. The CDR3 here is CSVPMGATSGSDEQFF. The CDR3 DNA sequence: TGCAGCGTTCCCATGGGGGCGACTAGCGGGAGCGATGAGCAGTTCTTC.

The chain is built from TRBV11-3 and TRBJ2-2; 9 bases agree with TRBD2. The CDR3 loop spans 16 amino acids. Trimming removed 6 bases from V and 2 bases from J; junction bases left unmatched: 7. Germline values: CDR1 SGHNT, CDR2 YENEEA. CDR3 amino acids: CASSNSGSRNTGELFF. The CDR3 DNA reads as TGTGCCAGCAGTAATAGCGGGAGTCGTAACACCGGGGAGCTGTTTTTT.

This clonotype was counted only a few times. V gene TRBV28 combines with J gene TRBJ2-5, with a weak D call TRBD1 (5 bases). Germline lookup yields CDR1 MDHEN and CDR2 SYDVKM. This CDR3 has 15 amino acids. Trimming stripped 6 bases from V and 5 bases from J, with 19 bases between. For the CDR3, the DNA is TGTGCCAGCAGCCTCAATAGGGGTGGTGGGGAGACCCAGTACTTC. As protein: CASSLNRGGGETQYF. Combining the CDR3 with reference TRBV28 and TRBJ2-5 gives the whole variable domain DVKVTQSSRYLVKRTGEKVFLECVQDMDHENMFWYRQDPGLGLRLIYFSYDVKMKEKGDIPEGYSVSREKKERFSLILESASTNQTSMYLCASSLNRGGGETQYFGPGTRLLVL.

There are many counts of this clonotype. V is TRBV12-3 or TRBV12-4 and J is TRBJ2-2; D gene ambiguous. The CDR3 contains 15 residues. The V gene lost 5 bases and the J gene lost 0 bases, with 10 bases spanning the gap. The CDR3 reads CASSRTSANTGELFF. In nucleotides, the CDR3 is TGTGCCAGCAGTAGGACGTCCGCGAACACCGGGGAGCTGTTTTTT.

CDR3 nucleotide sequence: TGTGCCAGCAGCTTCGGTGGAGGGGCCAATCAGCCCCAGCATTTT. Amino acids: CASSFGGGANQPQHF. The rearrangement links TRBV7-9 to TRBJ1-5, with a tentative D call TRBD1 (5 bases). The CDR3 spans 15 residues. Germline CDR1 is SEHNR and CDR2 is FQNEAQ (reference sequence). The ends were cut back, 3 bases at V and 3 bases at J, with 12 bases in the middle.

This clonotype was counted at least ten times. The chain joins TRBV12-3 or TRBV12-4 to TRBJ2-1; D is perhaps TRBD1 (6 bases). The germline V and J ends were trimmed by 6 bases and 4 bases, with 10 bases remaining between them. The CDR3 has 13 residues. DNA for the CDR3: TGTGCCAGCAGAGCCGGACAGTACAATGAGCAGTTCTTC. This encodes CASRAGQYNEQFF.

The chain joins TRBV19 to TRBJ2-3; maybe TRBD1 (5 bases). Germline V CDR1 and CDR2: LNHDA, SQIVND (reference sequence). V was trimmed by 6 bases and J by 7 bases, leaving 11 bases between them. The CDR3 is made up of 12 amino acids. The DNA of the CDR3 is TGTGCCAGTAGAGGGGATACAAATACGCAGTATTTT. Translating gives CASRGDTNTQYF.

Regarding this clonotype: A much larger clone lies one base from this, so it may be a read error. The genes are TRBV6-6 and TRBJ1-2, with a weak D call TRBD1 (5 bases). Germline lookup yields CDR1 MNHNY and CDR2 SVGAGI (reference sequence). The CDR3 runs to 14 residues. The CDR3 bases are TGTGCCAGCACCCGCGGGGGTACTAACTATGGCCACACCTTC. Residues: CASTRGGTNYGHTF.

As to this clonotype: A read error may produce the germline difference seen at one junction end. This sequence joins TRBV11-2 and TRBJ2-3, with D unresolved. The CDR3 is made up of 11 amino acids. Per the germline V gene, CDR1 is SGHAT and CDR2 is FQNNGV. The CDR3 is CAISLADTQYF. Here the CDR3 DNA reads TGTGCCATCAGCTTAGCAGATACGCAATATTTT.

Details on this clonotype: It may be a read error: a sequence one base away is much more abundant. The gene calls are TRBV12-3 or TRBV12-4 and TRBJ2-7; maybe TRBD2 (6 bases). Between the trimmed V and J ends, which lost 6 bases and 2 bases, there was a span of 14 bases. The CDR3 sequence is 14 residues long. CDR3 region: CASRGGRGPYEQYF. The DNA for the CDR3 is TGTGCCAGCAGGGGGGGTCGCGGACCCTACGAGCAGTACTTC.

With respect to this clonotype: The conserved closing phenylalanine or tryptophan is absent in this CDR3, likely reflecting a read error. This chain joins TRBV10-3 and TRBJ2-2, with D tentatively TRBD1 (6 bases). CDR3 size: 15 residues. Germline CDR1 and CDR2: ENHRY and SYGVKD. The V end was cut by 6 bases, the J end by 12 bases, with 23 bases between. CDR3 region: CAIRGAETNTGKLFL. DNA of the CDR3: TGTGCCATCAGGGGAGCGGAAACGAACACAGGGAAGCTGTTTTTA.

With regard to this clonotype: Given a much more abundant clone one base away, this may be a read error. This sequence joins TRBV20-1 and TRBJ1-2; D remains ambiguous. V was clipped by 7 bases and J by 4 bases, with 25 bases between them. CDR1 DFQATT and CDR2 SNEGSKA come from the germline V gene (reference sequence). This CDR3 region has 16 residues. The CDR3 DNA is TGCAGTGGCAGCCTAATCATGACCGGCCAGTCCTATGGCTACACCTTC. It yields the protein CSGSLIMTGQSYGYTF.

Concerning this clonotype: This may stem from a read error, because a much larger clone lies one nucleotide away. The chain couples TRBV28 to TRBJ1-6; D gene unclear. CDR1 is MDHEN, CDR2 SYDVKM, per germline. CDR3 length equals 14 residues. This chain's CDR3 is CASSLIGRNPPLHF. DNA for the CDR3: TGTGCCAGCAGTTTAATAGGGCGTAATCCACCCCTCCACTTT. Based on the CDR3 plus reference TRBV28 and TRBJ1-6, the full variable domain is DVKVTQSSRYLVKRTGEKVFLECVQDMDHENMFWYRQDPGLGLRLIYFSYDVKMKEKGDIPEGYSVSREKKERFSLILESASTNQTSMYLCASSLIGRNPPLHFGNGTRLTVT.

For this clonotype: Relative to the germline gene, one junction end is altered; a read error may explain this. CDR3 protein: CASSLIAGYSRANVLTF. The CDR3 nucleotides are TGTGCCAGCAGCTTAATAGCGGGTTACTCTAGGGCCAACGTCCTGACTTTC. V and J are TRBV7-9 and TRBJ2-6; 7 positions match TRBD2. Looked up from germline, CDR1 is SEHNR and CDR2 is FQNEAQ (reference sequence). This CDR3 has 17 amino acids.

This clonotype was detected ten times or more. V is TRBV6-2 or TRBV6-3 and J is TRBJ1-5; D is undetermined. The ends were cut back, 0 bases at V and 6 bases at J, with 18 bases in the middle. The CDR3 is 17 amino acids. Germline V lookup: CDR1 MNHEY, CDR2 SVGEGT. The CDR3 DNA reads as TGTGCCAGCAGTTACTCGAATCACCAACGGGGAAGTCAGCCCCAGCATTTT. This codes for CASSYSNHQRGSQPQHF.

This clonotype has ten or more counts. The V gene is TRBV29-1, the J gene TRBJ2-3; D uncertain. Trimming removed 6 bases at V and 0 bases at J, with 10 bases between. The CDR3 contains 13 residues. Germline V gene lookup returns CDR1 SQVTM and CDR2 ANQGSEA. CDR3 in amino acids: CSVDPTSTDTQYF. CDR3 coding DNA: TGCAGCGTCGACCCAACTAGCACAGATACGCAGTATTTT.